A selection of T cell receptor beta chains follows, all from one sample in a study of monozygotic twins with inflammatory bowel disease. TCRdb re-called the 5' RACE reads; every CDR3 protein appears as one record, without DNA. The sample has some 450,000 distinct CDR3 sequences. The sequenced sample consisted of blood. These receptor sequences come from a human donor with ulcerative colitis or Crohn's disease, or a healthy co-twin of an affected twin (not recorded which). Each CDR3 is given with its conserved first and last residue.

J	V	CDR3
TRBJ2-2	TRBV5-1	CASLNTGELFF
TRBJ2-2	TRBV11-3	CASSKRGLAGGGTGELFF
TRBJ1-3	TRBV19	CASSEKHAPGNTIYF
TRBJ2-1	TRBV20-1	CSALQGYEQFF
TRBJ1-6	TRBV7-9	CASSRQLGSPLHF
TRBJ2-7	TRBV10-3	CAISEQPSGRNEQYF
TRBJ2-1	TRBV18	CASSLLRAEGNEQFF
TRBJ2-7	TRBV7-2	CASSSVEFYSYEQYF
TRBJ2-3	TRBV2	CASSAQYGSADTQYF
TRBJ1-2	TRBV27	CASGKGGRHGYTF
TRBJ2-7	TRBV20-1	CSARGSWEAYEQYF
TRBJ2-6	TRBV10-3	CAISQGIRVDGANVLTF
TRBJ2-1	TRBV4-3	CASSFTSGSIYEQFF
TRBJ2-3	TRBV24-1	CASSGTGPTDTQYF
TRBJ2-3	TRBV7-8	CASSSTSGIRDTQYF
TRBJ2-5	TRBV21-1	CASSAQGGRGWETQYF
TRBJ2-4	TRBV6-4	CASSDRGHIQYF
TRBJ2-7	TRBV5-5	CASSHQDRYYYEQYF
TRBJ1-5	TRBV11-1	CASSLAMDRDPRSGSQPQHF
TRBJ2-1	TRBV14	CASSQEAYGALLHEQFF
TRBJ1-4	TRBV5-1	CASSLGDKLNEKLFF
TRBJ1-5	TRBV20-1	CSARDAFGNQPQHF
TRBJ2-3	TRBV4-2	CASSRSAGITDTQYF
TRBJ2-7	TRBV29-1	CSVVGHYTYEQYF